This T cell receptor beta chain was captured in a study of cytomegalovirus exposure and HLA in healthy donors. About the research overall: The 100 million to 120 million unique TCR beta sequences, from 150 million to 200 million T cells, were found by an earlier analysis.

60 Vbeta and 13 Jbeta primers were used in PCR. Produced via immunoSEQ multiplex PCR; TCRdb's table is partial and in-frame only. Among approximately 100,000 clones listed, about 68% were seen once. This CDR3 spans 15 amino acids. V lost 6 bases and J 6 bases, leaving 15 bases between the germline ends. CDR1 is MNHEY and CDR2 is SMNVEV in the germline V gene (reference sequence). Points on this clone: As yet, its antigen is unknown.

Findings and limits, study-wide: As a later analysis showed, several of the most significant clusters appeared to be linked to common viral pathogens. Cytomegalovirus association was listed for 170 or so TCR beta chains.

This clonotype was sampled from a man aged 30 to 39 in good health and CMV-seropositive. The chain carries TRBV27 and TRBJ1-6, with a tentative D call TRBD1 (6 bases). Sequencing was carried out using PBMCs. The CDR3 bases are TGTGCCAGCAGGGAGGACAGTCTACTTAATTCACCCCTCCACTTT. The encoded protein is CASREDSLLNSPLHF.